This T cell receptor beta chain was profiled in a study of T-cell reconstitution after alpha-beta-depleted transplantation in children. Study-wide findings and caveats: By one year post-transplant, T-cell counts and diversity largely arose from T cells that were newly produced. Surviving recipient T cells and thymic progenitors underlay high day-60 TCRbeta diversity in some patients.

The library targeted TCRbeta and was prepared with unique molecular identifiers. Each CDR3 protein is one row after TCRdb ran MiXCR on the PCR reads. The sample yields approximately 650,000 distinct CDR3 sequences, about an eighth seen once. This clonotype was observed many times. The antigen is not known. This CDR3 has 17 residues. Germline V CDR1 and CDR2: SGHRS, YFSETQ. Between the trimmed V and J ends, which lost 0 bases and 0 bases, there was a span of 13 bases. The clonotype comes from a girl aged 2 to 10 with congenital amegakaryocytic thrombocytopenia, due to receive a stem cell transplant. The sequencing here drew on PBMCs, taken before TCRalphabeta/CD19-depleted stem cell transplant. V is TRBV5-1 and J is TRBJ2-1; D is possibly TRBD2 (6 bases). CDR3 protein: CASSLDGTLSSYNEQFF. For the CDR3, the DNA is TGCGCCAGCAGCTTGGACGGGACTCTCAGCTCCTACAATGAGCAGTTCTTC.